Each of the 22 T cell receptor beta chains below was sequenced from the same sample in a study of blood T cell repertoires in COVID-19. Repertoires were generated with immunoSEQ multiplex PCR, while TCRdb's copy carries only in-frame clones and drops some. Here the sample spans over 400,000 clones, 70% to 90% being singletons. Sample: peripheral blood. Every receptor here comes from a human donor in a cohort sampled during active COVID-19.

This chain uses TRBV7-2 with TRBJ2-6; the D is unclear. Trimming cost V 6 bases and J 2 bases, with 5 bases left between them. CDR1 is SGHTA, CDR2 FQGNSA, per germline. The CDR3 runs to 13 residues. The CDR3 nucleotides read TGTGCCAGCAGTGGGCCTGGGGCCAACGTCCTGACTTTC. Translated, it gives CASSGPGANVLTF.

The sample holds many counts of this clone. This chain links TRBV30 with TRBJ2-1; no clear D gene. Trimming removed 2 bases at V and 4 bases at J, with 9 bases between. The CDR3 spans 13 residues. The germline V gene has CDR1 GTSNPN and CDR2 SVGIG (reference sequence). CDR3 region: CAWSQSGYNEQFF. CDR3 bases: TGTGCCTGGAGTCAGTCCGGGTACAATGAGCAGTTCTTC. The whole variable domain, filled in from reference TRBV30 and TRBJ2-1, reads SQTIHQWPATLVQPVGSPLSLECTVEGTSNPNLYWYRQAAGRGLQLLFYSVGIGQISSEVPQNLSASRPQDRQFILSSKKLLLSDSGFYLCAWSQSGYNEQFFGPGTRLTVL.

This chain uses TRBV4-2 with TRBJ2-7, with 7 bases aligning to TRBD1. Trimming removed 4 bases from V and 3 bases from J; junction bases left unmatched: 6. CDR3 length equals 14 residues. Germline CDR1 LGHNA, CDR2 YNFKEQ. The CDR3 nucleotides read TGTGCCAGCAGCCTACAGGGGTCTGACTACGAGCAGTACTTC. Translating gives CASSLQGSDYEQYF.

The CDR3 DNA reads as TGTGCCAGCAGTGTAACCAGGCTAGCGGCCTATGAGCAGTTCTTC. It specifies CASSVTRLAAYEQFF. V and J are TRBV2 and TRBJ2-1, with 7 positions matching TRBD2. The germline V gene has CDR1 SNHLY and CDR2 FYNNEI. The CDR3 is 15 amino acids. V lost 4 bases, J lost 8 bases, and 11 bases stayed unmatched.

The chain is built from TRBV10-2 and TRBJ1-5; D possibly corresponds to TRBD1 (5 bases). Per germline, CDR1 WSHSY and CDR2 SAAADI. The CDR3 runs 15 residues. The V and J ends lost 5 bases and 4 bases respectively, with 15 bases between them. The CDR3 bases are TGCGCCAGCAGTTTAGCCGGGGGAACGAATCAGCCCCAGCATTTT. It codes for CASSLAGGTNQPQHF.

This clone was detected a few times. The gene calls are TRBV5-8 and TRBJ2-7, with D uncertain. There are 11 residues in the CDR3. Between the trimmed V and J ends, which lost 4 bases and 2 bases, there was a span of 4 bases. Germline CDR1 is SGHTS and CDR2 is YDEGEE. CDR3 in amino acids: CASSGAYEQYF. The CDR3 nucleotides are TGTGCCAGCAGCGGAGCCTACGAGCAGTACTTC.

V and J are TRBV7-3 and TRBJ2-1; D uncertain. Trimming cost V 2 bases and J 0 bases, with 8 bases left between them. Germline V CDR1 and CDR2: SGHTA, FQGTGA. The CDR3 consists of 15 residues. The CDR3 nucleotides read TGTGCCAGCAGCTTACAACCACTCTCCTACAATGAGCAGTTCTTC. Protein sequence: CASSLQPLSYNEQFF.

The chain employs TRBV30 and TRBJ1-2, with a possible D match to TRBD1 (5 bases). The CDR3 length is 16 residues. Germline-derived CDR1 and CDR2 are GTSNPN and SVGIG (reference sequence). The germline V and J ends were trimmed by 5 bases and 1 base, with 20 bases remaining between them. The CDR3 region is CAWGGRGLPLNYGYTF. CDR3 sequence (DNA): TGTGCCTGGGGGGGAAGGGGCCTTCCACTTAACTATGGCTACACCTTC.

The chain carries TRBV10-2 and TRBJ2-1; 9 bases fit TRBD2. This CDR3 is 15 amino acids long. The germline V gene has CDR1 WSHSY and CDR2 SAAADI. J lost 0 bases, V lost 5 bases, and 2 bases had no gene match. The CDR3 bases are TGCGCCAGCAGTCTAGCGGGGAGCTCCTACAATGAGCAGTTCTTC. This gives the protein CASSLAGSSYNEQFF.

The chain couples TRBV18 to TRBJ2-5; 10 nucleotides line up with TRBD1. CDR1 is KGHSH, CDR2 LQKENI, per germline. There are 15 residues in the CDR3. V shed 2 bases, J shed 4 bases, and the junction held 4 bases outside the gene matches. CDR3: CASSPGTGVSETQYF. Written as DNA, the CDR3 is TGTGCCAGCTCACCAGGGACAGGGGTTTCAGAGACCCAGTACTTC.

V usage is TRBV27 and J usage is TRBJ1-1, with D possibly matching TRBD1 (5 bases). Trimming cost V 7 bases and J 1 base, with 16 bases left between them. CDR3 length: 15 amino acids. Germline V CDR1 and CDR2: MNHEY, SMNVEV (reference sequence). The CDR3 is CASKGTDAGNTEAFF. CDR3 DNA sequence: TGTGCCAGCAAAGGGACTGATGCTGGGAACACTGAAGCTTTCTTT.

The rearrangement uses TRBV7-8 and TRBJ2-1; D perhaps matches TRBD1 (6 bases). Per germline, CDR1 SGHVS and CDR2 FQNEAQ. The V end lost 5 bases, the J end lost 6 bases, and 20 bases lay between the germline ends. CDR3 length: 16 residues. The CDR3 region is CASSLMSGVKGNEQFF. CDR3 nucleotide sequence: TGTGCCAGCAGCCTAATGTCAGGGGTCAAGGGCAATGAGCAGTTCTTC.

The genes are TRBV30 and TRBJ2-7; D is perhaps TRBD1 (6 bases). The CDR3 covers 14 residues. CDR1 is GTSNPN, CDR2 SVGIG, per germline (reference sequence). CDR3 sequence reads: CASTGPLRGGEQYF. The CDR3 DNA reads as TGTGCTAGTACTGGGCCACTCAGAGGGGGCGAGCAGTACTTC.

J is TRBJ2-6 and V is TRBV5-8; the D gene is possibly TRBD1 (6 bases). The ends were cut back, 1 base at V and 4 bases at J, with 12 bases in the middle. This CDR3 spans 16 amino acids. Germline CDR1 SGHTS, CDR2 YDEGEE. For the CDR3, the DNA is TGTGCCAGCAGCTTGTCCAGGGGTGACGGGGCCAACGTCCTGACTTTC. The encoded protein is CASSLSRGDGANVLTF.

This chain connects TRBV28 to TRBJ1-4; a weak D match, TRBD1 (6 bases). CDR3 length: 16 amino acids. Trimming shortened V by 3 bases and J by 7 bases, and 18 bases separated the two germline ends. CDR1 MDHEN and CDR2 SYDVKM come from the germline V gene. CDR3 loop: CASSLGVVGAGEKLFF. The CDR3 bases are TGTGCCAGCAGTTTGGGGGTTGTGGGGGCTGGTGAAAAACTGTTTTTT.

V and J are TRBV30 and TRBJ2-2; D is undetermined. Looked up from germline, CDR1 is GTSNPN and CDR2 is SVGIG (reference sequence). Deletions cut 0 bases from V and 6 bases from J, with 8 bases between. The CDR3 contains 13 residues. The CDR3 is CAWSVYVPGELFF. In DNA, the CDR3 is TGTGCCTGGAGTGTCTACGTCCCCGGGGAGCTGTTTTTT.

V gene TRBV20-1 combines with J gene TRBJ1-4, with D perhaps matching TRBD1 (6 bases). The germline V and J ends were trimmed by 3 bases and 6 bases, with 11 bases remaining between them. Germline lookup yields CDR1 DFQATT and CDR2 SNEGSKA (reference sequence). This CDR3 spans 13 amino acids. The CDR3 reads CSASGGGHEKLFF. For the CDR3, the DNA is TGCAGTGCTAGTGGAGGGGGACATGAAAAACTGTTTTTT.

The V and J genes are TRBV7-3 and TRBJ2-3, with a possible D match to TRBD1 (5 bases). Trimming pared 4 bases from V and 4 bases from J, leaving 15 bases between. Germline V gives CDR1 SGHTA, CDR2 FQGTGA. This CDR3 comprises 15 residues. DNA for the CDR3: TGTGCCAGCAGCTCCACGGGCAGGGAAGCAGATACGCAGTATTTT. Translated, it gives CASSSTGREADTQYF.

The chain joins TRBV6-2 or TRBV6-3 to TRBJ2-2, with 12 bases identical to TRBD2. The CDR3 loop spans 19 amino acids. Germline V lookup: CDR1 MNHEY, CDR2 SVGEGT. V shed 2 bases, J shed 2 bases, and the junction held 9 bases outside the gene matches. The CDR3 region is CASSYPMTSGRPNTGELFF. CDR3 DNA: TGTGCCAGCAGTTACCCGATGACTAGCGGGAGACCTAACACCGGGGAGCTGTTTTTT.

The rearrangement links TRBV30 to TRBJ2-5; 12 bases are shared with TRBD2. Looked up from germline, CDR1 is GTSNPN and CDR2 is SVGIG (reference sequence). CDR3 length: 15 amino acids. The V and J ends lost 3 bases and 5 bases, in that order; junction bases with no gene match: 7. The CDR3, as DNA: TGTGCCTGGAGCGAGGGACTAGCGGGCGGGGAGACCCAGTACTTC. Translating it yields CAWSEGLAGGETQYF.

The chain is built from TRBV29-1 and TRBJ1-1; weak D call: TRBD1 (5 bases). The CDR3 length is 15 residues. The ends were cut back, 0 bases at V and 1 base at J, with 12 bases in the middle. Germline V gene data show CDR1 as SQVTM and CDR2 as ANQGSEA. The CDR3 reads CSVEDRGRGNTEAFF. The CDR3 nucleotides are TGCAGCGTTGAAGATCGGGGGAGAGGGAACACTGAAGCTTTCTTT.

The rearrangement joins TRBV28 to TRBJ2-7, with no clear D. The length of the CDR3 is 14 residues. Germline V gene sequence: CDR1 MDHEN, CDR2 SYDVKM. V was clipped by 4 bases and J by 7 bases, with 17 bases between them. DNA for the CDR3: TGTGCCAGCAGTTCCCCGCCTGGTACACCAGAGCAGTACTTC. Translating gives CASSSPPGTPEQYF.